Shown below are 4 T cell receptor beta chains from a single sample sequenced in a study of T cell responses to AZD1222 COVID-19 vaccine. The repertoire was sequenced with immunoSEQ multiplex PCR; TCRdb's copy has only in-frame clones and lacks some. The table shows about 140,000 clones, with 90% to 95% occurring only once. The sequenced sample was peripheral blood, obtained on day 0 of MenACWY control vaccination. These receptor sequences come from an adult in good health.

The chain joins TRBV7-9 to TRBJ2-1; either TRBD1 or TRBD2 may supply D (5 bases each). CDR3 size: 12 residues. Germline assignment: CDR1 SEHNR and CDR2 FQNEAQ (reference sequence). V lost 2 bases and J lost 12, with 11 bases in between. DNA of the CDR3: TGTGCCAGCAGCTTATCCGGGGCCGTGCAGTTCTTC. Translation: CASSLSGAVQFF.

In this sample, this clone turned up a few times. The chain employs TRBV4-1 and TRBJ2-1, with unresolved D. The V and J ends lost 3 bases and 6 bases respectively, with 3 bases between them. CDR1 is MGHRA and CDR2 is YSYEKL in the germline V gene. CDR3 size: 11 residues. The CDR3 reads CASSQFNEQFF. The CDR3 region has the DNA TGCGCCAGCAGCCAGTTCAATGAGCAGTTCTTC.

As regards this clone: An end of the junction does not agree with germline; a read error may underlie this. The chain links TRBV7-9 to TRBJ1-3, with TRBD1 matching 9 bases. The CDR3 has 17 amino acids. Germline CDR1 SEHNR, CDR2 FQNEAQ (reference sequence). The CDR3 reads CASSLAGTGRLGNTIYF. The CDR3 DNA reads as TGTGCCAGCAGCCTAGCCGGGACAGGGAGGCTTGGAAACACCATATATTTT. Variable domain in full (rest from reference TRBV7-9 and TRBJ1-3): DTGVSQNPRHKITKRGQNVTFRCDPISEHNRLYWYRQTLGQGPEFLTYFQNEAQLEKSRLLSDRFSAERPKGSFSTLEIQRTEQGDSAMYLCASSLAGTGRLGNTIYFGEGSWLTVV.

The table lists this clone with a few counts. At one end the junction does not follow the germline gene, possibly because of a read error. This chain joins TRBV5-8 and TRBJ1-2, with D possibly TRBD1 on 5 matching bases. The CDR3 runs 10 residues. Germline-derived CDR1 and CDR2 are SGHTS and YDEGEE. CDR3 residues: CASSVDSLSF. For the CDR3, the DNA is TGTGCCAGCAGCGTTGACAGCCTTTCCTTC.